This is a list of T cell receptor beta chains from one sample in a study of T cell repertoires in cytomegalovirus infection. Antigens of these TCRs are unknown. One entry per CDR3 protein results from TCRdb running MiXCR on the reads. The repertoire holds roughly 120,000 distinct CDR3 sequences, about 31% seen once, with under 70% in the top ten. The input for sequencing was CD8+ T cells from cultured PBMCs, taken from culture after CMV antigen stimulation. The receptors stem from a human donor in good health (CMV status not recorded). Some clones in this sample may be carry-over from other donors' samples. Both conserved end residues are part of each CDR3. D genes are given only for firm matches. Rows give clone size only sometimes, using once, few, many, or a class for an expanded clone.

>NA|TRBJ2-7|TRBV19|NA
CASSGLGYEQYF
TGTGCCAGTAGTGGGTTAGGCTACGAGCAGTACTTC
>NA|TRBJ2-5|TRBV4-2|NA
CASSLTLQETQYF
TGTGCCAGCAGCCTCACCCTACAAGAGACCCAGTACTTC
>NA|TRBJ2-1|TRBV5-8|NA
CASRFPGLMFNEQFF
TGTGCCAGCAGGTTTCCGGGACTCATGTTCAATGAGCAGTTCTTC
>few|TRBJ2-7|TRBV7-8|TRBD1
CASSKAFGTVGFYSYEQYF
TGTGCCAGCAGCAAAGCTTTCGGGACAGTTGGTTTTTACTCCTACGAGCAGTACTTC
>NA|TRBJ2-5|TRBV12-3/TRBV12-4|TRBD1
CASSGGTGRFVETQYF
TGTGCCAGCAGTGGGGGGACAGGGAGGTTTGTGGAGACCCAGTACTTC
>NA|TRBJ2-4|TRBV20-1|NA
CSASSASLAKNIQYF
TGCAGTGCTAGTTCGGCCTCGTTAGCCAAAAACATTCAGTACTTC
>few|TRBJ2-1|TRBV6-1|NA
CASSEWEQGLYNEQFF
TGTGCCAGCAGTGAATGGGAACAGGGCTTGTACAATGAGCAGTTCTTC
>NA|TRBJ2-6|TRBV2|NA
CASSFYPPGANVLTF
TGTGCCAGCAGTTTTTATCCACCTGGGGCCAACGTCCTGACTTTC
>few|TRBJ1-1|TRBV7-6|TRBD1
CASSPGQAGSTEAFF
TGTGCCAGCAGCCCTGGACAGGCGGGGAGCACTGAAGCTTTCTTT
>few|TRBJ2-3|TRBV29-1|NA
CSVAGREDTQYF
TGCAGCGTTGCGGGCCGCGAAGATACGCAGTATTTT
>NA|TRBJ1-1|TRBV7-8|NA
CASSSRPPHTEAFF
TGTGCCAGCAGCTCGCGACCGCCGCACACTGAAGCTTTCTTT
>few|TRBJ1-1|TRBV7-9|NA
CASSPPQTGAEAFF
TGTGCCAGCAGCCCTCCTCAAACAGGAGCTGAAGCTTTCTTT
>few|TRBJ1-2|TRBV6-6|NA
CASSYSSGNYGYTF
TGTGCCAGCAGTTACTCGTCTGGTAACTATGGCTACACCTTC
>NA|TRBJ2-7|TRBV5-1|NA
CASSQDQTFYEQYF
TGCGCCAGCAGTCAGGATCAGACGTTCTACGAGCAGTACTTC
>NA|TRBJ2-6|TRBV7-9|NA
CASSLTGVGPSGANVLTF
TGTGCCAGCAGCTTAACGGGGGTCGGTCCCTCTGGGGCCAACGTCCTGACTTTC
>many|TRBJ2-3|TRBV7-8|NA
CASSIGGGPGDTQYF
TGTGCCAGCAGCATTGGAGGGGGGCCCGGAGATACGCAGTATTTT
>NA|TRBJ1-2|TRBV7-9|NA
CASTPPVMSGGYTF
TGTGCCAGCACCCCACCAGTAATGTCGGGTGGCTACACCTTC
>NA|TRBJ2-7|TRBV7-3|NA
CASSLNPSYEQYF
TGTGCCAGCAGCTTAAACCCCTCCTACGAGCAGTACTTC
>NA|TRBJ1-1|TRBV7-2|NA
CASSPDVGETEAFF
TGTGCCAGCAGCCCGGACGTCGGGGAAACTGAAGCTTTCTTT
>few|TRBJ2-1|TRBV6-2/TRBV6-3|TRBD2
CASSTSGPYNEQFF
TGTGCCAGCAGTACTAGCGGCCCCTACAATGAGCAGTTCTTC
>few|TRBJ2-1|TRBV20-1|TRBD2
CSAKPLAGGPNEQFF
TGCAGTGCAAAACCTCTAGCGGGGGGGCCCAATGAGCAGTTCTTC
>few|TRBJ1-1|TRBV7-9|TRBD1
CASSFPQGANTEAFF
TGTGCCAGCAGCTTTCCACAGGGGGCAAACACTGAAGCTTTCTTT
>few|TRBJ2-1|TRBV20-1|NA
CSASSRGDYNEQFF
TGCAGTGCTAGTTCTCGCGGGGATTACAATGAGCAGTTCTTC
>NA|TRBJ2-1|TRBV7-6|NA
CASSSWGPSNEQFF
TGTGCCAGCAGCTCTTGGGGGCCCAGCAATGAGCAGTTCTTC
>few|TRBJ1-2|TRBV9|NA
CASSVAGANYGYTF
TGTGCCAGCAGCGTAGCAGGGGCGAACTATGGCTACACCTTC
>NA|TRBJ2-7|TRBV7-6|NA
CASSWDRHDEQYF
TGTGCCAGCAGCTGGGATCGTCACGATGAGCAGTACTTC
>once|TRBJ2-2|TRBV29-1|NA
CSVAPVNTGELFF
TGCAGCGTTGCCCCGGTGAACACCGGGGAGCTGTTTTTT
>NA|TRBJ2-2|TRBV6-1|NA
CASTVRNTGELFF
TGTGCCAGCACGGTGAGGAACACCGGGGAGCTGTTTTTT
>few|TRBJ2-7|TRBV7-9|NA
CASSHDSAGWPYEQYF
TGTGCCAGCAGCCACGATTCGGCAGGGTGGCCCTACGAGCAGTACTTC
>NA|TRBJ1-1|TRBV6-5|NA
CASEQGFNTEAFF
TGTGCCAGCGAACAGGGCTTCAACACTGAAGCTTTCTTT
>NA|TRBJ1-2|TRBV12-3/TRBV12-4|NA
CASRVTGKPLYGYTF
TGTGCCAGCAGGGTAACAGGGAAACCACTCTATGGCTACACCTTC
>few|TRBJ1-1|TRBV6-6|NA
CASSYSAGPNTEAFF
TGTGCCAGCAGTTACTCGGCGGGGCCGAACACTGAAGCTTTCTTT
>many|TRBJ2-1|TRBV7-6|NA
CASSLEGFQVSYNEQFF
TGTGCCAGCAGCTTGGAGGGGTTCCAGGTCTCCTACAATGAGCAGTTCTTC
>NA|TRBJ2-7|TRBV7-9|TRBD1
CASSLSKGQGAYEQYF
TGTGCCAGCAGCTTATCAAAGGGACAGGGGGCCTACGAGCAGTACTTC
>few|TRBJ2-3|TRBV28|TRBD2
CASRGLADTQYF
TGTGCCAGCAGGGGACTAGCAGATACGCAGTATTTT
>NA|TRBJ2-5|TRBV14|NA
CASSQGFVGKETQYF
TGTGCCAGCAGCCAAGGGTTTGTGGGAAAAGAGACCCAGTACTTC
>few|TRBJ1-5|TRBV5-5|TRBD1
CASSHYRGSDQPQHF
TGTGCCAGCAGCCACTACAGGGGTTCGGATCAGCCCCAGCATTTT
>few|TRBJ2-6|TRBV12-3/TRBV12-4|TRBD1
CASSFPGTANTGANVLTF
TGTGCCAGCAGTTTTCCCGGGACAGCGAATACTGGGGCCAACGTCCTGACTTTC
>few|TRBJ1-4|TRBV7-9|NA
CASSEDRENEKLFF
TGTGCCAGCTCGGAGGACAGAGAAAATGAAAAACTGTTTTTT
>NA|TRBJ2-7|TRBV6-5|TRBD2
CASSWSERGSYEQYF
TGTGCCAGCAGTTGGAGTGAGCGGGGTTCCTACGAGCAGTACTTC
>many|TRBJ1-6|TRBV7-8|TRBD1
CASSPLDRDNSPLHF
TGTGCCAGCAGCCCGTTAGACAGGGATAATTCACCCCTCCACTTT
>NA|TRBJ2-2|TRBV4-3|NA
CASSQDRWNTGELFF
TGCGCCAGCAGCCAAGATCGCTGGAACACCGGGGAGCTGTTTTTT
>NA|TRBJ1-6|TRBV7-6|NA
CASSFGTDNSPLYF
TGTGCCAGCAGCTTCGGGACGGATAATTCACCCCTCTACTTT
>NA|TRBJ1-4|TRBV7-6|NA
CASSAPGPISEKLFF
TGTGCCAGCAGCGCACCCGGACCGATCAGTGAAAAACTGTTTTTT
>NA|TRBJ2-1|TRBV7-9|TRBD2
CASSGRDYGETNEQFF
TGTGCCAGCAGCGGACGGGACTATGGAGAGACTAATGAGCAGTTCTTC
>NA|TRBJ2-7|TRBV2|NA
CASSYDLETSYEQYF
TGTGCCAGCAGTTACGACTTGGAGACGTCCTACGAGCAGTACTTC
>NA|TRBJ2-1|TRBV24-1|NA
CATSDTGTEYNEQFF
TGTGCCACCAGTGATACCGGGACCGAATACAATGAGCAGTTCTTC
>NA|TRBJ2-3|TRBV19|TRBD2
CASSFGGSSTDTQYF
TGTGCCAGTAGTTTCGGGGGGTCCAGCACAGATACGCAGTATTTT
>many|TRBJ2-1|TRBV7-9|TRBD2
CASSLGGGLAGGREQFF
TGTGCCAGCAGCTTAGGGGGAGGACTAGCGGGGGGGCGTGAGCAGTTCTTC